This TCR beta chain was sequenced for a study of T cell responses to AZD1222 COVID-19 vaccine. General study findings and limits: The donor cohort was predominantly white British with a female majority, and clonal diversity may have been underestimated. Two AZD1222 doses significantly raised spike-specific TCR breadth and depth over controls.

Clones were read by immunoSEQ multiplex PCR, and TCRdb kept only the in-frame ones, dropping some. The sample lists about 100,000 clones, about 90% occurring once. Concerning this clone itself: What it binds is not known.

V lost 8 bases, J lost 5 bases, and 8 bases stayed unmatched. The CDR3 runs 12 residues. Germline values: CDR1 SQVTM, CDR2 ANQGSEA. The TCR originated in an adult in good health. The chain links TRBV29-1 to TRBJ1-1, with 7 nucleotides matching TRBD1. The sequences come from peripheral blood, collected on day 0 of AZD1222 vaccination. Here the CDR3 DNA reads TGCAGCTCTAGAACAGGGGAAACTGAAGCTTTCTTT. Translating gives CSSRTGETEAFF.